A single T cell receptor (beta chain) is shown here with its context. Which antigen it targets is not known. No qualities accompany the bases; no much larger clone lies one base away. This sample is drawn from a study of T cell responses to AZD1222 COVID-19 vaccine (dated by TCRdb to about 2021). For the wider study: TCR sequencing covered 230 to 250 trial participants: roughly 200 given two doses of AZD1222 and 26 given two doses of MenACWY control vaccine. Trial participants were enrolled into age subgroups of 18-55, 56-69 and 70-plus years, which contained about 160, 30 and 59 TCR-sequenced participants, respectively.

The CDR3 regions of human TCRbeta chains were analyzed by immunosequencing. Under the source paper's analysis protocol: Repertoire TCRs were matched against a reference library of SARS-CoV-2-specific TCRs generated with the MIRA antigen-specificity platform. Breadth was defined as the fraction of unique TCRs that were SARS-CoV-2-associated, and depth was defined as the fraction of total T cells that were SARS-CoV-2-associated. Using the MIRA data, each spike-specific TCR was mapped to the spike region that the TCR reacts to and placed in a CD4 or CD8 class. Log10-transformed breadth and depth values were compared by one-way ANOVA with Sidak's multiple comparisons tests. The table was pulled from immuneACCESS by TCRdb, which kept in-frame rearrangements only. Such tables lose some clones; where checked, under half of the loss comes from unresolved V genes, and the rest has no known cause. V and J calls and clone size come straight from that table; D and trimming were deduced from the DNA. Counted in this sample were under 150,000 clones; roughly 93% of them appeared once. 1.6% of the sample is held by the ten biggest clonotypes.

General study outcomes and caveats: The 56-69-year group was small, and its depth increase did not reach significance, likely because of low power. Most participants were white British and females outnumbered males, and the authors suggested that clonal diversity may have been underestimated. Vaccine-associated CD4 TCRs spanned the whole spike protein, with dominant responses in regions 160-218 and 743-854. After two AZD1222 doses, spike-specific TCR breadth and depth were significantly higher than at day 0 and than in MenACWY recipients. Because no day 14 peak-response samples were available, repertoires were characterized only after the peak T cell response. Conclusions about previously exposed vaccinees were limited because only six AZD1222 recipients were SARS-CoV-2 seropositive at baseline. Epitopes outside the regions mutated in the B.1.351 and B.1.1.7 variants were reportedly recognized by nearly half of the unique spike-specific TCRs.

This sample's time point label indicates: about 28 days (+/-7) after the second vaccine dose. AZD1222 recipients given second doses at about 4 weeks or at about 12 weeks were pooled, since spike-specific TCR depth and breadth were not found to differ between the two schedules. Vaccinee samples came from UK trials COV001 and COV002, including a single-blind randomized controlled phase 2/3 trial of AZD1222 (ChAdOx1 nCoV-19) in healthy adults. For TCRbeta chain sequencing, PBMC samples from trial participants were taken at day 0 and at day 28 after the second dose. V has 0 bases trimmed and J has 4 bases trimmed; junction bases matching no gene number 3. The CDR3 runs 14 amino acids, cysteine and phenylalanine included. Of all the DNA, just the CDR3 is kept, 42 bases in frame from base 1. Reading the germline V gene gives CDR1 SGHRS and CDR2 YFSETQ.

This TCR came from an adult who received the AZD1222 COVID-19 vaccine. The sequence is built from TRBV5-1 and TRBJ2-7; 8 bases in the junction line up with TRBD2. The source material was peripheral blood, sampled 28 days after the second AZD1222 dose. CDR3 protein: CASSLAGGRYEQYF. The sequenced DNA: TGCGCCAGCAGCTTGGCGGGGGGGAGGTACGAGCAGTACTTC.